This T cell receptor (beta chain) is from a study of cytomegalovirus exposure and HLA in healthy donors. Study-level background: Within the Caucasian-associated ancestry cluster were around 81% of the roughly 430 genotyped donors. Study-wide findings and caveats: According to a later analysis, most TCR beta chains associated with CMV appeared HLA-restricted. Several top significant clusters appeared, in a later analysis, to be linked to common viral pathogens.

About this clone itself: Its target is not known.

CDR3 length equals 15 residues. In germline, CDR1 is SGHAT, CDR2 FQNNGV. V lost 2 bases to trimming and J lost 0 bases; unmatched junction nucleotides: 4. Vbeta (60) and Jbeta (13) primers were used in the PCR. Sequencing was performed with immunoSEQ multiplex PCR; in TCRdb, only in-frame clones are kept and a portion is missing. The sample shows about 270,000 clones, 65% to 85% of them seen only once. Though nominally healthy at sampling, donors likely had unrecorded immune exposures. This TCR came from a female donor in good health and CMV-seronegative. The V and J genes are TRBV11-2 and TRBJ2-7, with 7 bases that match TRBD2. The sequencing sample was made of PBMCs. The chain's CDR3 is CASSLTERGSYEQYF. The CDR3 DNA sequence: TGTGCCAGCAGCTTAACGGAGCGGGGCTCCTACGAGCAGTACTTC.